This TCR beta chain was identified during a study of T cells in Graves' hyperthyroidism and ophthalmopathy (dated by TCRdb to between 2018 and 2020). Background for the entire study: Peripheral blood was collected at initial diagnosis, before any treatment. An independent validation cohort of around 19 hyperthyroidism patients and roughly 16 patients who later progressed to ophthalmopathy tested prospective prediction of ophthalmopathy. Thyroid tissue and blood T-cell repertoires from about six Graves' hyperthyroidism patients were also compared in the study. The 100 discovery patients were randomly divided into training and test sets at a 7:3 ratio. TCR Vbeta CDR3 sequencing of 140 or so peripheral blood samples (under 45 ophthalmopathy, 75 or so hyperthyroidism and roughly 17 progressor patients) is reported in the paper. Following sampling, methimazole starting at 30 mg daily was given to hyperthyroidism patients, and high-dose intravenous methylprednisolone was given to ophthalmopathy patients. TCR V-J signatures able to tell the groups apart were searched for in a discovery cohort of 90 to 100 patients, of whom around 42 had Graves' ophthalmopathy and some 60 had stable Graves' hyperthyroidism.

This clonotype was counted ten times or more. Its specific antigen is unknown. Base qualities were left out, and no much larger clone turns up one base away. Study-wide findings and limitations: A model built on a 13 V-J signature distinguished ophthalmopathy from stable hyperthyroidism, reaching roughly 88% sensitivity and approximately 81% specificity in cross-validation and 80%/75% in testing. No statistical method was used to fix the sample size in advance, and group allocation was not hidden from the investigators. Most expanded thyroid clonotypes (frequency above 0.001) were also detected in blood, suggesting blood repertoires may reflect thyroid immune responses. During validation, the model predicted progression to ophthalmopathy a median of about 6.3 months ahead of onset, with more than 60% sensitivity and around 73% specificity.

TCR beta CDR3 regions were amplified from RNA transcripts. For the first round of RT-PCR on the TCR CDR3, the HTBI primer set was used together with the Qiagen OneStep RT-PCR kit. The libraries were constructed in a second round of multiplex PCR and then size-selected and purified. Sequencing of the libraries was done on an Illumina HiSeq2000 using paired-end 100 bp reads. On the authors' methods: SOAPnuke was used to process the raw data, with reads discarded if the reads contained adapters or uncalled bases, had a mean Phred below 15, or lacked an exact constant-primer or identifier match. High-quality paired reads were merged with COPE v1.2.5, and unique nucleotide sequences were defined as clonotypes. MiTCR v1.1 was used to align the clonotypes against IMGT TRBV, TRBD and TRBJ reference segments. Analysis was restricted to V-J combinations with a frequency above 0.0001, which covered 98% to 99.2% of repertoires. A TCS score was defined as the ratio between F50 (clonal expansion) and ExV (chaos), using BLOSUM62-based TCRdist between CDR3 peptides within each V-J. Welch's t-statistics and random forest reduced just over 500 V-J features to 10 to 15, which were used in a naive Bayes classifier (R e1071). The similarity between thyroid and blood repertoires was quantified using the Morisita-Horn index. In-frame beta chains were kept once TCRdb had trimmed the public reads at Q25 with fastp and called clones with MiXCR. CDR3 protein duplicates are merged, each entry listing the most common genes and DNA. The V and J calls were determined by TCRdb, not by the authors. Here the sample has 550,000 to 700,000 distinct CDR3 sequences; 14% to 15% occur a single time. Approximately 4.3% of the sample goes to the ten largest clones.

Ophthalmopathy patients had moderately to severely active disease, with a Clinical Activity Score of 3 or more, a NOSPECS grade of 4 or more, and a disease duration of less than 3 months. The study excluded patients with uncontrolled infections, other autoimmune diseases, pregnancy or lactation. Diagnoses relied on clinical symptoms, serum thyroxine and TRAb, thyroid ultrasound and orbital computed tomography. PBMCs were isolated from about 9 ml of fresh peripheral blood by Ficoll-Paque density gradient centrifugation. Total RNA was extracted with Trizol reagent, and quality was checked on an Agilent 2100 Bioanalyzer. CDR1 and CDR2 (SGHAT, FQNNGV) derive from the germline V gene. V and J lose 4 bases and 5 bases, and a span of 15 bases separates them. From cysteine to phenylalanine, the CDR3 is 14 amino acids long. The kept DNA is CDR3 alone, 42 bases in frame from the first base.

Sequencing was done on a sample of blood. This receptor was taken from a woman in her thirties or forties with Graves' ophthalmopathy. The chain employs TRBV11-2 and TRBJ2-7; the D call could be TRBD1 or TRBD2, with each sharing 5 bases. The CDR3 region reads CASSSTPSGHEQYF. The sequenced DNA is TGTGCCAGCAGCTCGACCCCCTCGGGGCACGAGCAGTACTTC.